This T cell receptor beta chain was identified during a study of OX40 agonist ivuxolimab in advanced cancers. Study-wide context: A mean age of roughly 66 years, range roughly 23 to 85, was recorded, and approximately 79% were male. Study outcomes and limitations: At 0.1 to 3.0 mg/kg, CD4+ and CD8+ blood T cells expanded clonally by week 6. Antigen specificity remained undetermined for the expanded peripheral T cells.

The ends lost 7 bases at V and 9 bases at J; junction bases unmatched: 17. In germline, CDR1 is LNHDA, CDR2 SQIVND (reference sequence). The CDR3 has 16 amino acids. Produced via immunoSEQ multiplex PCR; TCRdb's table is partial and in-frame only. This sample has over 80,000 clones; roughly 88% occur once, and the top ten carry approximately 0.3%. Sampling times: baseline, cycle 4 day 1, cycle 7 day 1. A word on this clone: What it binds is unknown.

V gene TRBV19 combines with J gene TRBJ1-3, with 8 bases matching TRBD1. This clonotype was sampled from an adult with an advanced solid tumor such as melanoma, head and neck, liver or kidney cancer. The sample was CD4+ or CD8+ T cells sorted from blood, taken in a trial of the OX40 agonist ivuxolimab. The chain's CDR3 is CASKKLYGTGGTTIYF. The CDR3 nucleotides read TGTGCCAGTAAGAAGCTCTACGGGACAGGAGGTACCACCATATATTTT.